These 10 T cell receptor beta chains originate from one sample sequenced in a study of T-cell memory formation after mild COVID-19. TCRdb reanalysed the 5' RACE reads using MiXCR and keeps one entry per CDR3 protein. The data hold 100,000 to 120,000 distinct CDR3 sequences, with 18% observed a single time. Sequenced: PBMCs or a T cell subset sorted from them (not recorded which). The receptors were gathered from a man aged 18 to 29 who had mild COVID-19 (a few samples of this study predate the infection). Cell type and time point are not known.

The chain recombines TRBV7-2 with TRBJ2-1; D remains unclear. V lost 4 bases and J lost 4, with 11 bases in between. The CDR3 has 14 residues. Per the germline V gene, CDR1 is SGHTA and CDR2 is FQGNSA. The CDR3 reads CASSSLPGYNEQFF. In DNA, the CDR3 is TGTGCCAGCAGCTCCCTCCCCGGGTACAATGAGCAGTTCTTC.

This clonotype was seen a handful of times. The genes are TRBV11-2 and TRBJ2-1, with 9 bases matching TRBD2. With 5 bases clipped from V and 4 bases from J, the junction kept 12 bases outside the gene matches. Germline assignment: CDR1 SGHAT and CDR2 FQNNGV. The CDR3 covers 17 residues. The CDR3 protein is CASSQSRWRGGYNEQFF. In nucleotides, the CDR3 is TGTGCCAGCAGCCAAAGCAGATGGCGGGGGGGTTACAATGAGCAGTTCTTC.

This clonotype was observed a few times. V and J are TRBV5-6 and TRBJ1-2; D perhaps matches TRBD1 (5 bases). Trimming took off 5 bases at V and 8 bases at J, with 19 bases between the two ends. The CDR3 spans 14 residues. Germline CDR1 reads SGHDT; CDR2 reads YYEEEE. CDR3 sequence reads: CASSPFFQGAGYTF. For the CDR3, the DNA is TGTGCCAGCAGTCCCTTTTTCCAGGGCGCGGGCTACACCTTC.

The sample holds a few counts of this clonotype. J is TRBJ2-7 and V is TRBV20-1; 9 nucleotides match TRBD1. CDR1 DFQATT and CDR2 SNEGSKA come from the germline V gene (reference sequence). The CDR3 runs 13 residues. The V segment lost 1 base and the J segment 3 bases; nucleotides outside the gene matches: 1. The CDR3 spells CSARATGGYEQYV. DNA for the CDR3: TGCAGTGCTAGAGCGACAGGGGGCTACGAGCAGTACGTC.

This clonotype was counted only a few times. V usage is TRBV5-1 and J usage is TRBJ1-6, with 7 bases aligning to TRBD1. This CDR3 contains 15 residues. The V and J ends lost 3 bases and 5 bases, in that order; junction bases with no gene match: 5. Germline V CDR1 and CDR2: SGHRS, YFSETQ. The DNA for the CDR3 is TGCGCCAGCAGCTCGACAGGGCTCCATAATTCACCCCTCCACTTT. It yields the protein CASSSTGLHNSPLHF.

The chain links TRBV14 to TRBJ2-1; 9 nucleotides line up with TRBD2. The germline V gene encodes CDR1 SGHDN and CDR2 FVKESK. The CDR3 consists of 18 residues. Germline trimming cut 0 bases from V and 7 bases from J; bases unmatched to any gene: 13. The CDR3 sequence is CASSQDILGLAASNEQFF. Written as DNA, the CDR3 is TGTGCCAGCAGCCAAGATATTTTGGGACTAGCAGCCTCTAATGAGCAGTTCTTC.

The sample holds a few counts of this clonotype. This chain joins TRBV15 and TRBJ2-5; D not resolved. Germline V lookup: CDR1 LNHNV, CDR2 YYDKDF (reference sequence). Trimming took off 0 bases at V and 2 bases at J, with 10 bases between the two ends. The CDR3 has 15 residues. CDR3 nucleotides: TGTGCCACCAGCAGAGATCCTACAGTACAAGAGACCCAGTACTTC. Translating gives CATSRDPTVQETQYF. The whole variable domain, filled in from reference TRBV15 and TRBJ2-5, reads DAMVIQNPRYQVTQFGKPVTLSCSQTLNHNVMYWYQQKSSQAPKLLFHYYDKDFNNEADTPDNFQSRRPNTSFCFLDIRSPGLGDTAMYLCATSRDPTVQETQYFGPGTRLLVL.

The CDR3, as DNA: TGCGCCAGCAGCTTTGGGGGGGCTGATTCACCCCTCCACTTT. Translating gives CASSFGGADSPLHF. The chain is built from TRBV5-1 and TRBJ1-6, with D possibly matching TRBD1 (6 bases). Germline V gene lookup returns CDR1 SGHRS and CDR2 YFSETQ. The CDR3 runs to 14 residues. Trimming stripped 2 bases from V and 8 bases from J, with 11 bases between.

The rearrangement links TRBV2 to TRBJ1-2; D is unclear. This CDR3 spans 14 amino acids. CDR1 is SNHLY and CDR2 is FYNNEI in the germline V gene. The V and J ends lost 6 bases and 4 bases respectively, with 15 bases between them. The CDR3 DNA follows: TGTGCCAGCAGCTTATCGGGAGTTCCCTATGGCTACACCTTC. Its protein is CASSLSGVPYGYTF.

This clonotype has just a few counts. The chain links TRBV7-2 to TRBJ2-1; 7 bases line up with TRBD2. CDR3 size: 15 residues. The V and J ends lost 1 base and 8 bases, in that order; junction bases with no gene match: 8. CDR1 is SGHTA, CDR2 FQGNSA, per germline. The CDR3 nucleotides are TGTGCCAGCAGCTTAGATGTGGTCCGGGGGGATGAGCAGTTCTTC. It encodes CASSLDVVRGDEQFF.